The 16 T cell receptor beta chains listed next were all sequenced from one sample in a study of blood T cell repertoires in COVID-19. Measured with immunoSEQ multiplex PCR; TCRdb has only the in-frame clones, and not every one. The sample has 170,000 or so clones; approximately 89% are singletons. The material sequenced was PBMCs or T cells enriched from blood (not recorded which). Receptor source: a man aged 35 to 55 who had recovered from COVID-19.

The V and J genes are TRBV5-1 and TRBJ2-3; 8 nucleotides line up with TRBD2. Per germline, CDR1 SGHRS and CDR2 YFSETQ. After removal of 4 bases from V and 6 bases from J, the junction contained 13 bases not matched to a gene. This CDR3 is built from 16 residues. The CDR3 nucleotides read TGCGCCAGCAGCGACACGGTGGGACTAGGGCGGGATACGCAGTATTTT. It encodes CASSDTVGLGRDTQYF.

The genes are TRBV11-3 and TRBJ1-6; D is ambiguous. This CDR3 is 14 amino acids long. V lost 6 bases to trimming and J lost 5 bases, with 11 bases between them. Germline V CDR1 and CDR2: SGHNT, YENEEA. The DNA for the CDR3 is TGTGCCAGCAGTCCGAGGCGAAATAATTCACCCCTCCACTTT. This gives the protein CASSPRRNNSPLHF. Full variable domain (remainder filled in from reference TRBV11-3 and TRBJ1-6): EAGVVQSPRYKIIEKKQPVAFWCNPISGHNTLYWYLQNLGQGPELLIRYENEEAVDDSQLPKDRFSAERLKGVDSTLKIQPAELGDSAVYLCASSPRRNNSPLHFGNGTRLTVT.

The chain combines TRBV5-1 with TRBJ1-6; D is uncertain. CDR3 size: 16 residues. With 1 base removed from V and 10 bases from J, the gap between germline ends came to 18 bases. Per the germline V gene, CDR1 is SGHRS and CDR2 is YFSETQ. The CDR3 spells CASSLTTGVPGSPLHF. In DNA, the CDR3 is TGCGCCAGCAGCTTGACGACCGGTGTTCCGGGATCACCCCTCCACTTT.

This clone was counted a single time. The rearrangement joins TRBV18 to TRBJ2-4, with TRBD1 matching 8 bases. J gave up 10 bases and V 2 bases, and 28 bases lay outside the gene matches. The germline V gene encodes CDR1 KGHSH and CDR2 LQKENI. This CDR3 contains 21 residues. The CDR3: CASSPRTGRQGAAQELWIQYF. The CDR3 coding sequence is TGTGCCAGCTCACCAAGAACGGGGCGGCAGGGGGCAGCCCAAGAGTTATGGATTCAGTACTTC.

This chain links TRBV7-9 with TRBJ1-4; D remains ambiguous. This CDR3 is 14 amino acids long. Trimming removed 0 bases at V and 8 bases at J, with 10 bases between. Germline loops: CDR1 SEHNR, CDR2 FQNEAQ (reference sequence). CDR3 nucleotide sequence: TGTGCCAGCAGCTTAGCTTCGGGGTGGGAAAAACTGTTTTTT. This translates into CASSLASGWEKLFF.

The chain has TRBV2 and TRBJ1-5, with unresolved D. CDR1 SNHLY and CDR2 FYNNEI come from the germline V gene. This CDR3 spans 16 amino acids. Trimming shortened V by 6 bases and J by 0 bases, and 15 bases separated the two germline ends. CDR3: CASSGGPSYSNQPQHF. CDR3 sequence (DNA): TGTGCCAGCAGCGGAGGGCCGTCCTATAGCAATCAGCCCCAGCATTTT.

This clone was counted a single time. The V and J genes are TRBV30 and TRBJ1-2; D gene unclear. CDR1 is GTSNPN, CDR2 SVGIG, per germline (reference sequence). V was trimmed by 2 bases and J by 3 bases, leaving 7 bases between them. The CDR3 runs to 12 residues. DNA for the CDR3: TGTGCCTGGAGTTGGCGGTACTATGGCTACACCTTC. Translated, it gives CAWSWRYYGYTF.

J is TRBJ1-6 and V is TRBV30, with unresolved D. The V gene's germline CDR1 is GTSNPN and CDR2 SVGIG (reference sequence). This CDR3 has 21 amino acids. Deletions cut 3 bases from V and 5 bases from J, with 32 bases between. The CDR3, as DNA: TGTGCCTGGAGAAAGTCTTACGGACTTGGGGTCCCCGAATCCAATAATTCACCCCTCCACTTT. This translates into CAWRKSYGLGVPESNNSPLHF.

The rearrangement joins TRBV3-1 (or the pseudogene TRBV3-2) to TRBJ1-2, with 8 positions matching TRBD1. The CDR3 has 15 amino acids. Trimming removed 4 bases from V and 8 bases from J; junction bases left unmatched: 12. Germline values: CDR1 LGHDT, CDR2 YNNKEL (reference sequence). The DNA for the CDR3 is TGTGCCAGCAGCCCCCGGACAGGGCTATCGGGGGGCTACACCTTC. Its protein is CASSPRTGLSGGYTF.

This chain joins TRBV4-1 and TRBJ1-1; D is undetermined. The CDR3 has 12 residues. In germline, CDR1 is MGHRA, CDR2 YSYEKL. V lost 1 base and J 4 bases, leaving 4 bases between the germline ends. CDR3 amino acids: CASSQVATEAFF. The CDR3 bases are TGCGCCAGCAGCCAAGTAGCCACTGAAGCTTTCTTT.

This clone was seen just once. The chain carries TRBV6-5 and TRBJ2-7; 9 bases agree with TRBD1. The CDR3 length is 13 residues. Per germline, CDR1 MNHEY and CDR2 SVGAGI. Germline trimming cut 5 bases from V and 3 bases from J; bases unmatched to any gene: 2. The CDR3 DNA follows: TGTGCCAGCAGTCGGGGACAGGGCTACGAGCAGTACTTC. It is translated as CASSRGQGYEQYF.

V usage is TRBV3-1 (or the pseudogene TRBV3-2) and J usage is TRBJ2-5; TRBD1 might be the D (6 bases). Trimming removed 4 bases at V and 5 bases at J, with 20 bases between. CDR3 length: 16 residues. The germline gives CDR1 LGHDT, CDR2 YNNKEL (reference sequence). This chain's CDR3 is CASSLTKIGGWETQYF. The CDR3 DNA reads TGTGCCAGCAGCCTAACTAAGATAGGGGGATGGGAGACCCAGTACTTC.

This clone has just one count. V gene TRBV9 combines with J gene TRBJ1-1; no definite D call. This CDR3 contains 14 residues. Germline CDR1 reads SGDLS; CDR2 reads YYNGEE. V shed 0 bases and J shed 4 bases, with 10 bases lying between them. CDR3 nucleotide sequence: TGTGCCAGCAGCGTAGGCGTATCGGGCACTGAAGCTTTCTTT. It codes for CASSVGVSGTEAFF.

V and J are TRBV27 and TRBJ2-7; D might be TRBD1 (6 bases). The V end lost 6 bases, the J end lost 7 bases, and 22 bases lay between the germline ends. This CDR3 spans 15 amino acids. Germline V gene sequence: CDR1 MNHEY, CDR2 SMNVEV (reference sequence). The CDR3 region has the DNA TGTGCCAGCAGGGGACGTGGGGGCTCGCTCTCAGAGCAGTACTTC. It encodes CASRGRGGSLSEQYF.

The chain is built from TRBV19 and TRBJ1-1; D remains unclear. This CDR3 is built from 13 residues. The germline V and J ends were trimmed by 0 bases and 5 bases, with 7 bases remaining between them. CDR1 is LNHDA, CDR2 SQIVND, per germline (reference sequence). The CDR3 bases are TGTGCCAGTAGTATAGATTGGGAGACTGAAGCTTTCTTT. Translating it yields CASSIDWETEAFF.

The chain employs TRBV9 and TRBJ1-1; a possible D gene is TRBD1 (5 bases). CDR1 is SGDLS and CDR2 is YYNGEE in the germline V gene. V dropped 4 bases and J dropped 7 bases, with 14 bases sitting between them. This CDR3 is built from 13 residues. CDR3 sequence (DNA): TGTGCCAGCAGCTCCAGGGCTACAGGTGAAGCTTTCTTT. It is translated as CASSSRATGEAFF. Using reference TRBV9 and TRBJ1-1 for the parts outside the CDR3, the full variable domain is DSGVTQTPKHLITATGQRVTLRCSPRSGDLSVYWYQQSLDQGLQFLIQYYNGEERAKGNILERFSAQQFPDLHSELNLSSLELGDSALYFCASSSRATGEAFFGQGTRLTVV.